A single sample is the source of the 12 T cell receptor beta chains below, sequenced in a study of blood T cell repertoires in COVID-19. Clones were read by immunoSEQ multiplex PCR, and TCRdb kept only the in-frame ones, dropping some. Here the sample spans over 150,000 clones, roughly 90% being singletons. The sequencing input was PBMCs or T cells enriched from blood (not recorded which). These receptors came from a woman aged 45 to 65 who had recovered from COVID-19.

The chain couples TRBV19 to TRBJ2-1; tentative D call: TRBD2 (6 bases). Per germline, CDR1 LNHDA and CDR2 SQIVND (reference sequence). V lost 5 bases and J lost 1, with 12 bases in between. The CDR3 spans 15 residues. The CDR3 protein is CASSLRERSYNEQFF. The CDR3 nucleotides read TGTGCCAGTAGTCTTCGGGAGAGGTCCTACAATGAGCAGTTCTTC.

The genes are TRBV7-3 and TRBJ2-2; D possibly corresponds to TRBD1 (5 bases). Trimming left V 5 bases short and J 6 bases short, with 10 bases between. The germline V gene encodes CDR1 SGHTA and CDR2 FQGTGA. The CDR3 totals 13 residues. CDR3 sequence: CASSIAGPGELFF. The CDR3 DNA reads as TGTGCCAGCAGCATCGCAGGGCCCGGGGAGCTGTTTTTT.

The chain recombines TRBV5-4 with TRBJ2-3; possibly TRBD1 for D (7 bases). V was cut by 7 bases and J by 0 bases, with 15 bases left in between. The CDR3 has 15 residues. Germline loops: CDR1 SGHNT, CDR2 YYREEE (reference sequence). CDR3 protein: CASFRGAGSTDTQYF. The CDR3 DNA reads TGTGCCAGCTTCAGGGGGGCGGGAAGCACAGATACGCAGTATTTT.

The chain combines TRBV2 with TRBJ2-7; 8 bases line up with TRBD1. The germline gives CDR1 SNHLY, CDR2 FYNNEI. V lost 4 bases to trimming and J lost 3 bases; unmatched junction nucleotides: 5. This CDR3 is 14 amino acids long. CDR3 in DNA: TGTGCCAGCAGTGTCGACAGGGGAGGCTACGAGCAGTACTTC. This translates into CASSVDRGGYEQYF. Drawing the rest from reference TRBV2 and TRBJ2-7, the complete variable domain is EPEVTQTPSHQVTQMGQEVILRCVPISNHLYFYWYRQILGQKVEFLVSFYNNEISEKSEIFDDQFSVERPDGSNFTLKIRSTKLEDSAMYFCASSVDRGGYEQYFGPGTRLTVT.

A note on this clone: Relative to the germline gene, one junction end is altered; a read error may explain this. This chain joins TRBV7-7 and TRBJ2-1; 9 nucleotides agree with TRBD2. CDR1 is SSHAT and CDR2 is FNYEAQ in the germline V gene (reference sequence). The CDR3 consists of 16 residues. The DNA for the CDR3 is TGTGCTAGCAGCGCCGGGACTAGCAGCTCCTACAATGAGCAGTTCTTC. Its protein is CASSAGTSSSYNEQFF.

The chain's CDR3 is CASPPHRVPRTDTQYF. In DNA form, the CDR3 reads TGTGCCAGCCCCCCCCACAGGGTCCCTCGCACAGATACGCAGTATTTT. The chain is built from TRBV28 and TRBJ2-3; maybe TRBD1 (6 bases). V lost 8 bases and J 1 base, leaving 19 bases between the germline ends. This CDR3 comprises 16 residues. Germline V gene sequence: CDR1 MDHEN, CDR2 SYDVKM.

The chain carries TRBV27 and TRBJ2-1; 11 bases line up with TRBD2. The germline gives CDR1 MNHEY, CDR2 SMNVEV (reference sequence). The CDR3 totals 16 residues. Trimming cost V 1 base and J 4 bases; bases outside gene matches: 3. The chain's CDR3 is CASSLFGTSGYNEQFF. The CDR3 coding sequence is TGTGCCAGCAGTTTATTCGGGACTAGCGGATACAATGAGCAGTTCTTC.

The chain has TRBV28 and TRBJ2-3; 11 nucleotides align to TRBD1. The germline V gene encodes CDR1 MDHEN and CDR2 SYDVKM. The ends lost 3 bases at V and 5 bases at J; junction bases unmatched: 4. The CDR3 spans 15 residues. The CDR3 DNA is TGTGCCAGCAGTTTTTCGGACAGGGGGCGAGATACGCAGTATTTT. Amino acid sequence: CASSFSDRGRDTQYF.

The chain uses TRBV30 and TRBJ1-5; D perhaps matches TRBD1 (5 bases). Germline V CDR1 and CDR2: GTSNPN, SVGIG (reference sequence). V dropped 1 base and J dropped 2 bases, with 9 bases sitting between them. This CDR3 has 14 amino acids. CDR3 loop: CAWSGSRGNQPQHF. As DNA, the CDR3 is TGTGCCTGGAGTGGGAGCAGGGGCAATCAGCCCCAGCATTTT.

The CDR3 DNA is TGTGCCAGCAGTTTAAGGTGGGGGGGGGCCCACTCCTACGAGCAGTACTTC. It translates to CASSLRWGGAHSYEQYF. This chain connects TRBV27 to TRBJ2-7; TRBD2 might be the D (7 bases). The CDR3 covers 17 residues. Between the trimmed V and J ends, which lost 2 bases and 0 bases, there was a span of 17 bases. Looked up from germline, CDR1 is MNHEY and CDR2 is SMNVEV (reference sequence).

CDR3 residues: CASSPPGQAKNIQYF. The DNA of the CDR3 is TGTGCCAGCAGTCCCCCGGGACAAGCCAAAAACATTCAGTACTTC. This chain joins TRBV27 and TRBJ2-4; D is possibly TRBD1 (6 bases). This CDR3 comprises 15 residues. Germline V CDR1 and CDR2: MNHEY, SMNVEV (reference sequence). With 5 bases removed from V and 0 bases from J, the gap between germline ends came to 11 bases.

The V and J genes are TRBV3-1 (or the pseudogene TRBV3-2) and TRBJ2-3, with D hard to call. V gave up 1 base and J gave up 2 bases, with 10 bases separating them. CDR1 is LGHDT and CDR2 is YNNKEL in the germline V gene (reference sequence). This CDR3 has 15 residues. CDR3 bases: TGTGCCAGCAGCCAAGCTTCCCCCTCCACAGATACGCAGTATTTT. Translation: CASSQASPSTDTQYF.